Sequencing of this T cell receptor (beta chain) was carried out in a study of blood T cell repertoires in COVID-19. Germline V gives CDR1 SGHRS, CDR2 YFSETQ. The CDR3 is 13 residues long. Trimming removed 5 bases from V and 7 bases from J, with 13 bases in between. TCRdb's copy holds only in-frame clones and misses some; the assay was immunoSEQ multiplex PCR. This table holds roughly 100,000 clones, about 91% found once. The chain recombines TRBV5-1 with TRBJ1-3, with TRBD1 as a possible D gene (6 bases). The receptor was derived from a man between 18 and 35 years old with acute or convalescent COVID-19. Specimen: peripheral blood. This chain's CDR3 is CASSWDTPNTIYF. CDR3 DNA: TGCGCCAGCAGTTGGGACACACCGAACACCATATATTTT.